This T cell receptor (beta chain) was retrieved from a study of PD-1 blockade in mismatch repair-deficient tumors (dated by TCRdb to 2017 to 2019). Looking at the study overall: Between late 2013 and 2016, roughly 78 consecutive patients with some twelve mismatch repair-deficient cancer types, all previously treated and progressing, were enrolled in the trial. Tumor-associated T cell clones in the peripheral blood of patients responding to PD-1 blockade were tracked using deep sequencing of TCR CDR3 regions.

What the study reported, not specific to this receptor: Tumor-resident clones, often undetectable in blood before treatment, expanded rapidly after pembrolizumab and then contracted, generally before radiologic responses.

From its cysteine to its phenylalanine, the CDR3 spans 15 amino acids. The DNA shown is the 45-base CDR3, in frame from base 1. V is pared back by 5 bases and J by 4 bases, with 14 bases lying between the germline termini. CDR1 and CDR2 were assigned from the germline V gene (reference sequence) as SEHNR and FQNEAQ. For each enrolled patient, mismatch repair deficiency was established using either polymerase chain reaction or immunohistochemistry. Three patients who responded to pembrolizumab therapy underwent TCR sequencing. In the phase II trial, pembrolizumab PD-1 blockade was tested prospectively in advanced mismatch repair-deficient cancers, no matter which tissue of origin the cancers came from. Peripheral blood T cell samples were gathered serially, both before PD-1 blockade started and at multiple time points afterward. Blood sampling times were expressed in weeks after the first pembrolizumab dose.

About this clone itself: What this receptor recognizes is not known. Base qualities are not recorded, but no much larger clone differs from it by a single base.

Libraries came from the immunoSEQ multiplex PCR assay. TCRdb took over this immuneACCESS table, retaining in-frame rearrangements with V and J assigned. Such tables are incomplete; in checked studies, under half of the missing clones stem from an unresolved V gene, and the remainder is unexplained. The sample includes around 120,000 clones, with about 88% observed a single time. 13% of the sample goes to the ten largest clones. The sequencing here drew on peripheral blood, taken 44 weeks after starting pembrolizumab. The chain links TRBV7-9 with TRBJ1-4; the best D guess is TRBD1, with 5 bases matching. The receptor was isolated from an adult with mismatch repair-deficient cancer. The CDR3 region has the sequence CASSRKSGFNEKLFF. At the DNA level, the sequence is TGTGCCAGCAGCCGAAAGTCAGGGTTTAATGAAAAACTGTTTTTT.